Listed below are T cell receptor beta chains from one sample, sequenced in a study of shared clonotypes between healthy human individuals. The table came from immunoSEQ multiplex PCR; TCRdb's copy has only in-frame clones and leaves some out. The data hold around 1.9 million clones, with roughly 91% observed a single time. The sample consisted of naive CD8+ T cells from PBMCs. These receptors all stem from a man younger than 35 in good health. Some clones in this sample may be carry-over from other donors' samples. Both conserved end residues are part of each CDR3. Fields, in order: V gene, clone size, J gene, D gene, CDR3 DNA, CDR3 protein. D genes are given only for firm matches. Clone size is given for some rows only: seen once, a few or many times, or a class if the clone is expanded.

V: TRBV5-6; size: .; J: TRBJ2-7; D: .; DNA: TGTGCCAGCAGCTTAGGGGTCATCTTCTACGAGCAGTACTTC; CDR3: CASSLGVIFYEQYF
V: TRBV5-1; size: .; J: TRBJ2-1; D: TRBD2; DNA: TGCGCCAGCAGCCCCGGGACTAAGACCAATGAGCAGTTCTTC; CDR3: CASSPGTKTNEQFF
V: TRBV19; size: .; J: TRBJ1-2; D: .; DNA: TGTGCCAGTACCGGGGGTTGGGGCAGCTATGGCTACACCTTC; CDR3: CASTGGWGSYGYTF
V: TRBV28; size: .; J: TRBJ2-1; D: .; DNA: TGTGCCAGCAGCCAACTACAGCTTACCCACAATGAGCAGTTCTTC; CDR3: CASSQLQLTHNEQFF
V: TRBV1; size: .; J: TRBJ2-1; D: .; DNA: TGCACCAGTTGGAGGGGAACCGGGACTAGCGGTATTCCCTACAATGAGCAGTTCTTC; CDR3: CTSWRGTGTSGIPYNEQFF
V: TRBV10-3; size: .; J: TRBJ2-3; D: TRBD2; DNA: TGTGCCATCAGTGAGGTTCTAGCGGGATTTGACACAGATACGCAGTATTTT; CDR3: CAISEVLAGFDTDTQYF
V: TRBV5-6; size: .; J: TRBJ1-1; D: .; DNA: TGTGCCAGCAGCTGGGAAGATGGGGAATACACTGAAGCTTTCTTT; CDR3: CASSWEDGEYTEAFF
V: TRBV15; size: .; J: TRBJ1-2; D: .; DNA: TGTGCCACCAGCAGGCGGGGTAGCCTGGGCTACACCTTC; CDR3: CATSRRGSLGYTF
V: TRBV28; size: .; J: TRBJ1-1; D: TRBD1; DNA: TGTGCCAGCAGTCTCTCGGGGACAGGGAACACTGAAGCTTTCTTT; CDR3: CASSLSGTGNTEAFF
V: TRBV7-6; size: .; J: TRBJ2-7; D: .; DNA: TGTGCCAGCAGCTTAGCGCCAGATACCTACGAGCAGTACTTC; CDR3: CASSLAPDTYEQYF
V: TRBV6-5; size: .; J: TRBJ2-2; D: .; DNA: TGTGCCAGCAGTTACTCGGGACACCCCAGAGGGGAGCTGTTTTTT; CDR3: CASSYSGHPRGELFF
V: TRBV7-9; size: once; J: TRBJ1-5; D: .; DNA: TGTGCCAGCAGCTCCACGGGACCCCAGCATTTT; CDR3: CASSSTGPQHF
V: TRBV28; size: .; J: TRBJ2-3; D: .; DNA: TGTGCCAGCACCTGGGGCGGGATTAGCACAGATACGCAGTATTTT; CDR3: CASTWGGISTDTQYF
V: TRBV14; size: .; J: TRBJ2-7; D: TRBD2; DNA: TGTGCCAGCAGCCAAGTACTAGCGGGAGGGTACGAGCAGTACTTC; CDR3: CASSQVLAGGYEQYF
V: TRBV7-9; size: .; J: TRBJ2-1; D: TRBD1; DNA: TGTGCCAGCAGCACCGGGACAGGGGCCAATGAGCAGTTCTTC; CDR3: CASSTGTGANEQFF
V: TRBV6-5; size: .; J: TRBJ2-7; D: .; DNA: TGTGCCAGCGGCTACCTCCCCGGGTTCCACGAGCAGTACTTC; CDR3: CASGYLPGFHEQYF
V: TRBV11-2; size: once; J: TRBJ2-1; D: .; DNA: TGTGCCAGCAGCTCCCCTCTCGTACATGAGCAGTTCTTC; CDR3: CASSSPLVHEQFF
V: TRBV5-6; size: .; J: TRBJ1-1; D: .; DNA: TGTGCCAGCAGCTGGGGGGCGCGCACTGAAGCTTTCTTT; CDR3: CASSWGARTEAFF
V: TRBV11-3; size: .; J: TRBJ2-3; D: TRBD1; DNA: TGTGCCAGTAGCGAAGGGGACAGGGAGGCAGATACGCAGTATTTT; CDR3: CASSEGDREADTQYF
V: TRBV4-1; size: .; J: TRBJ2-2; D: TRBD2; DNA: TGCGCCAGCAGCCAAGATCTCGCTAGCGGCCTGAACACCGGGGAGCTGTTTTTT; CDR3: CASSQDLASGLNTGELFF